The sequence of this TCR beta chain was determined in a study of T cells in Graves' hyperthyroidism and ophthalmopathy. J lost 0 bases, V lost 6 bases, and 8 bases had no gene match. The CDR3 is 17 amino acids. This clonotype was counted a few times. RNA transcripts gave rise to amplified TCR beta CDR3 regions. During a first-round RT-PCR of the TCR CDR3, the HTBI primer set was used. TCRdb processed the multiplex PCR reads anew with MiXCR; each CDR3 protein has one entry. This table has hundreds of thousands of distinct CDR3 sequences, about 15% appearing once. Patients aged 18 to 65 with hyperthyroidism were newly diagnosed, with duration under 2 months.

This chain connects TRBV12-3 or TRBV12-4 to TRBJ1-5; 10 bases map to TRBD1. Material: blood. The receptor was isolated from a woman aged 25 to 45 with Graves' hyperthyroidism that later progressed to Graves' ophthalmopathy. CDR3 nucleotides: TGTGCCAGCAGCCGAGGACAGGGGGACTATAGCAATCAGCCCCAGCATTTT. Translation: CASSRGQGDYSNQPQHF.